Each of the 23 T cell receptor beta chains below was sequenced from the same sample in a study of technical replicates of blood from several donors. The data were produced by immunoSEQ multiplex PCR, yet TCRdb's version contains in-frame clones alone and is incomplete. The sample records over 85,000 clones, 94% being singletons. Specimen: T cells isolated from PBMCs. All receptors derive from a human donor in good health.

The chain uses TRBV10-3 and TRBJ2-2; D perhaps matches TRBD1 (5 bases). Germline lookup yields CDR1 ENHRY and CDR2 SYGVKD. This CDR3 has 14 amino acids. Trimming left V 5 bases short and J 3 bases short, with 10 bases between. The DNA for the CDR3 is TGTGCCATCAGTTACAGGAAGGACACCGGGGAGCTGTTTTTT. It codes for CAISYRKDTGELFF.

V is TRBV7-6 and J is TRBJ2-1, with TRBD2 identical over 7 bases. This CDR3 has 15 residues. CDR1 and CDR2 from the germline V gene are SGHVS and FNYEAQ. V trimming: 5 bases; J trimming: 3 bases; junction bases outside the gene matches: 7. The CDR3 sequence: CASSRGGSLYNEQFF. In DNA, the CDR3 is TGTGCCAGCAGCCGCGGCGGGAGTCTCTACAATGAGCAGTTCTTC.

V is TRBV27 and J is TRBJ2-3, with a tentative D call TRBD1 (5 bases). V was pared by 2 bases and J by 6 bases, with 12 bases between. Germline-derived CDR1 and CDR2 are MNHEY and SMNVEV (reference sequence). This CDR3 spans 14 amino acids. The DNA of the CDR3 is TGTGCCAGCAGTTTAATTCAGGGTGGGGATACGCAGTATTTT. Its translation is CASSLIQGGDTQYF.

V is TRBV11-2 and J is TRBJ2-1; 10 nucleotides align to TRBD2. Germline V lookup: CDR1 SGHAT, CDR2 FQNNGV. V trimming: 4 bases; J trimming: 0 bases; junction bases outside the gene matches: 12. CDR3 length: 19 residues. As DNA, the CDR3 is TGTGCCAGCAGCTCCCCGACTAGCGGGCCTCCTAGCTCCTACAATGAGCAGTTCTTC. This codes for CASSSPTSGPPSSYNEQFF.

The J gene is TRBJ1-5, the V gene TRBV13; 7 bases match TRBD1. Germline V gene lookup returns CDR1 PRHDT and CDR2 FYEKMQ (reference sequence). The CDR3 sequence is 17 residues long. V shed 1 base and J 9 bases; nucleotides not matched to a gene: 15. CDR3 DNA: TGTGCCAGCAGCTTAGACGGCCGGGACAGCCTCTTCGGGCCCCAGCATTTT. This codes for CASSLDGRDSLFGPQHF. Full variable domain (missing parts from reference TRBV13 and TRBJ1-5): AAGVIQSPRHLIKEKRETATLKCYPIPRHDTVYWYQQGPGQDPQFLISFYEKMQSDKGSIPDRFSAQQFSDYHSELNMSSLELGDSALYFCASSLDGRDSLFGPQHFGDGTRLSIL.

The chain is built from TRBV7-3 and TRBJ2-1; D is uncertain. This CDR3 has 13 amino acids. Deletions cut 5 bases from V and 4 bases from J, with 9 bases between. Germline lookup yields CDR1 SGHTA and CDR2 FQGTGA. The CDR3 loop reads CASSTTDYNEQFF. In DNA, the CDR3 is TGTGCCAGCAGCACCACAGATTACAATGAGCAGTTCTTC. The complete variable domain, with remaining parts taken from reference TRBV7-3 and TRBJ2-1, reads GAGVSQTPSNKVTEKGKYVELRCDPISGHTALYWYRQSLGQGPEFLIYFQGTGAADDSGLPNDRFFAVRPEGSVSTLKIQRTERGDSAVYLCASSTTDYNEQFFGPGTRLTVL.

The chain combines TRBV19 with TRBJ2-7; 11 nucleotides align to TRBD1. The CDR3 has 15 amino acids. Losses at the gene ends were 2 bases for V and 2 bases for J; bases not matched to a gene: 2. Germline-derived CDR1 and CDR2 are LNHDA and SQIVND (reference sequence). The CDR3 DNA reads TGTGCCAGTAGTATACTGGGACAGGGGGCCTACGAGCAGTACTTC. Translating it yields CASSILGQGAYEQYF.

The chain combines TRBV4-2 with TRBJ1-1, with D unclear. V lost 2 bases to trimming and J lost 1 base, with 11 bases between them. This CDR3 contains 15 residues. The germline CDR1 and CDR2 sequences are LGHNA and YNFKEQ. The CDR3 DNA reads TGTGCCAGCAGCCAAACCCCAGGTCAGAACACTGAAGCTTTCTTT. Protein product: CASSQTPGQNTEAFF.

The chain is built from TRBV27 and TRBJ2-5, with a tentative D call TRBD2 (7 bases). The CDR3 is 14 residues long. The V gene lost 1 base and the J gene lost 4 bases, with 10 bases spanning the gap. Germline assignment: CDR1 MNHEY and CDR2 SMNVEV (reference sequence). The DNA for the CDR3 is TGTGCCAGCAGTTTATGGGGGGGCCGAGAGACCCAGTACTTC. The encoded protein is CASSLWGGRETQYF.

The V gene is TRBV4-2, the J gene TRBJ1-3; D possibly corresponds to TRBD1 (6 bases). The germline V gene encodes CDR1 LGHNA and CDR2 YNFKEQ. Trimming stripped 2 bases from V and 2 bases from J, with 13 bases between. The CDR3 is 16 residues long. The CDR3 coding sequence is TGTGCCAGCAGCCAATACAGGGAAGAAACTGGAAACACCATATATTTT. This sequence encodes CASSQYREETGNTIYF.

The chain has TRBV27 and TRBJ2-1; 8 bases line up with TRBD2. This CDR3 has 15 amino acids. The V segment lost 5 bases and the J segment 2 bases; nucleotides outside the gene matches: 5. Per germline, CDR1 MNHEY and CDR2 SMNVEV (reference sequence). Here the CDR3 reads CASSRREGPYNEQFF. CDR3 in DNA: TGTGCCAGCAGTAGACGGGAGGGCCCCTACAATGAGCAGTTCTTC.

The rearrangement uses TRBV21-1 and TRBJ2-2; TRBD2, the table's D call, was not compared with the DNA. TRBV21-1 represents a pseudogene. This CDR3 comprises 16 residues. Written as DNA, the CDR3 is TGTGCCAGCCGTCCCCCTGGCGGGCAGAGACCCGGGGAGCTGTTTTTT. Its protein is CASRPPGGQRPGELFF.

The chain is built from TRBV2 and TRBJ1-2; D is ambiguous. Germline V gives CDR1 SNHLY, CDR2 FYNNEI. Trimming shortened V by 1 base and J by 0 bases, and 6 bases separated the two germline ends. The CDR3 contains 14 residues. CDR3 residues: CASSEGQSNYGYTF. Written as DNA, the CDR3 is TGTGCCAGCAGTGAAGGGCAGTCTAACTATGGCTACACCTTC.

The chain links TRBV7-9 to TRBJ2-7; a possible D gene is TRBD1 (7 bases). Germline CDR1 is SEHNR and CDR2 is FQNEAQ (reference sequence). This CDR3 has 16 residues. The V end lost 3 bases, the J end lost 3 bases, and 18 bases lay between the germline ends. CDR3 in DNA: TGTGCCAGCAGCTTGACGACAGGGACTTTATTCTACGAGCAGTACTTC. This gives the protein CASSLTTGTLFYEQYF.

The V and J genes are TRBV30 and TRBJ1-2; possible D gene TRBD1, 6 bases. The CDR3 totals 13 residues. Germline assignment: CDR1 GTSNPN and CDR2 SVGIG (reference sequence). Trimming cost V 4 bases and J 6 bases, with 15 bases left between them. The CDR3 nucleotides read TGTGCCTGGATGGGGGCGCTGAGGAATGGCTACACCTTC. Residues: CAWMGALRNGYTF.

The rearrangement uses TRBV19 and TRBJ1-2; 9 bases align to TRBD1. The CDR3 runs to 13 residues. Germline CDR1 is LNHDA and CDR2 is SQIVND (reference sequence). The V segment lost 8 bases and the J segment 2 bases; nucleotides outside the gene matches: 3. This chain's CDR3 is CASEGTGNYGYTF. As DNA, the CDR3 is TGTGCCAGTGAGGGGACAGGGAACTATGGCTACACCTTC.

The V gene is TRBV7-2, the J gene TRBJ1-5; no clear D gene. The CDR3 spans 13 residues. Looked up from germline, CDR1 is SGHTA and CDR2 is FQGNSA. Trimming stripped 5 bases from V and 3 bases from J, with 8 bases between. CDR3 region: CASSPKHNQPQHF. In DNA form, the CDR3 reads TGTGCCAGCAGCCCCAAGCACAATCAGCCCCAGCATTTT.

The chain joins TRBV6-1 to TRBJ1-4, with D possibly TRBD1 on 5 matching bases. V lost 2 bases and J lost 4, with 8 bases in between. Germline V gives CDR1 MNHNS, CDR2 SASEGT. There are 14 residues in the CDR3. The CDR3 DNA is TGTGCCAGCAGTGAAATAGGGGTTAATGAAAAACTGTTTTTT. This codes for CASSEIGVNEKLFF.

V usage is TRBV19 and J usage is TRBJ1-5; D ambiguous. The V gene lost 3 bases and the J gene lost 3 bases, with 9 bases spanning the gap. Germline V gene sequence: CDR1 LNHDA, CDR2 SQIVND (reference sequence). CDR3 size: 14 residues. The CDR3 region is CASSIPQVNQPQHF. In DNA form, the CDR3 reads TGTGCCAGTAGTATCCCCCAGGTCAATCAGCCCCAGCATTTT. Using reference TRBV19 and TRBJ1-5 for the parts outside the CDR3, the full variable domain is DGGITQSPKYLFRKEGQNVTLSCEQNLNHDAMYWYRQDPGQGLRLIYYSQIVNDFQKGDIAEGYSVSREKKESFPLTVTSAQKNPTAFYLCASSIPQVNQPQHFGDGTRLSIL.

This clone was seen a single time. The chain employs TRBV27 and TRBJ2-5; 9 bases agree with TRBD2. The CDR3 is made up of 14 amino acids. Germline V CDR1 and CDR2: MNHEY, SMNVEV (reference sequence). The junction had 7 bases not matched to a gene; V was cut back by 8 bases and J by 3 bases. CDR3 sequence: CASARGGTEETQYF. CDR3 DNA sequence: TGTGCCAGCGCGCGGGGGGGCACTGAAGAGACCCAGTACTTC.

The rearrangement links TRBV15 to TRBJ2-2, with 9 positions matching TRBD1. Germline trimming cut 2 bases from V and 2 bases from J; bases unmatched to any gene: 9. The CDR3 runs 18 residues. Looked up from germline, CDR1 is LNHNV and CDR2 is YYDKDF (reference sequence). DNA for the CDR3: TGTGCCACCAGCAGAAGGGACAGGGTCACGGCAAACACCGGGGAGCTGTTTTTT. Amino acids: CATSRRDRVTANTGELFF. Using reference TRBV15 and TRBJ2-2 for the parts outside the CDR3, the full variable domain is DAMVIQNPRYQVTQFGKPVTLSCSQTLNHNVMYWYQQKSSQAPKLLFHYYDKDFNNEADTPDNFQSRRPNTSFCFLDIRSPGLGDTAMYLCATSRRDRVTANTGELFFGEGSRLTVL.

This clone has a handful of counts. The CDR3 DNA reads as TGTGCCAGTACCATACTACCGGGACAGGGGTCCTATGGCTACACCTTC. Translating it yields CASTILPGQGSYGYTF. The chain employs TRBV19 and TRBJ1-2; TRBD1 matches at 10 bases. J was trimmed by 4 bases and V by 7 bases; bases with no gene match: 12. This CDR3 contains 16 residues. Germline CDR1 and CDR2: LNHDA and SQIVND (reference sequence).

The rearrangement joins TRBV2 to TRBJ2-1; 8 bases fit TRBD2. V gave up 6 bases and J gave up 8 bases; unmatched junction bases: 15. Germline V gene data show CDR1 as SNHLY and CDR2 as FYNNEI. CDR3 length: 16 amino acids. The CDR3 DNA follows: TGTGCCAGCAGCCCTACCCCAGCGGGAGTAGGCGATGAGCAGTTCTTC. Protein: CASSPTPAGVGDEQFF.